One and the same sample provided the 15 T cell receptor beta chains below, sequenced in a study of blood T cell repertoires in COVID-19. Profiling relied on immunoSEQ multiplex PCR, and the TCRdb table lists in-frame clones only, not all of them. The sample lists around 300,000 clones, roughly 86% occurring once. What was sequenced was PBMCs or T cells enriched from blood (not recorded which). All receptors derive from a woman in her fifties or sixties who had recovered from COVID-19.

This sequence joins TRBV7-9 and TRBJ2-7, with no clear D. V dropped 1 base and J dropped 3 bases, with 10 bases sitting between them. CDR3 length equals 14 residues. The germline gives CDR1 SEHNR, CDR2 FQNEAQ (reference sequence). The CDR3 protein is CASSLDGWSYEQYF. The CDR3 DNA sequence: TGTGCCAGCAGCTTAGACGGGTGGAGCTACGAGCAGTACTTC.

This clone was seen just once. In DNA, the CDR3 is TGTGCCACCAGTGACTTCGACAGCAACTATGGCTACACCTTC. Translating gives CATSDFDSNYGYTF. V gene TRBV24-1 combines with J gene TRBJ1-2; weak D call: TRBD1 (5 bases). The CDR3 totals 14 residues. Germline CDR1 and CDR2: KGHDR and SFDVKD. Trimming left V 4 bases short and J 2 bases short, with 10 bases between.

The chain couples TRBV5-1 to TRBJ2-7; 7 bases map to TRBD1. Germline loops: CDR1 SGHRS, CDR2 YFSETQ. CDR3 length equals 12 residues. The trim removed 4 bases at V and 6 bases at J, leaving 4 bases unmatched. The DNA of the CDR3 is TGCGCCAGCAGCCCGGGACAGTTCGAGCAGTACTTC. It yields the protein CASSPGQFEQYF.

This rearrangement joins TRBV3-1 (or the pseudogene TRBV3-2) to TRBJ2-7, with 10 nucleotides matching TRBD2. Trimming at V came to 3 bases and at J to 6 bases, leaving 8 bases not matched to a gene. The germline V gene encodes CDR1 LGHDT and CDR2 YNNKEL (reference sequence). The CDR3 is 15 amino acids. The CDR3 loop reads CASSHLAGGQFEQYF. The CDR3 DNA reads TGTGCCAGCAGCCACTTAGCGGGGGGCCAATTCGAGCAGTACTTC.

As for this clone: The sample has other DNA sequences that encode this CDR3 too. V usage is TRBV5-1 and J usage is TRBJ2-5, with 7 positions matching TRBD1. Germline-derived CDR1 and CDR2 are SGHRS and YFSETQ. V was clipped by 0 bases and J by 5 bases; unmatched bases: 4. The CDR3 has 14 residues. In nucleotides, the CDR3 is TGCGCCAGCAGCTTGGCCACAGGGGTGGAGACCCAGTACTTC. Translated, it gives CASSLATGVETQYF.

V gene TRBV9 combines with J gene TRBJ2-7, with TRBD1 identical over 9 bases. The CDR3 runs 17 residues. In germline, CDR1 is SGDLS, CDR2 YYNGEE. Losses at the gene ends were 4 bases for V and 3 bases for J; bases not matched to a gene: 14. The DNA of the CDR3 is TGTGCCAGCAGCCCCTACCTGATCGGGACAGGGAGCTACGAGCAGTACTTC. Amino acid sequence: CASSPYLIGTGSYEQYF. Full variable domain (rest looked up from reference TRBV9 and TRBJ2-7): DSGVTQTPKHLITATGQRVTLRCSPRSGDLSVYWYQQSLDQGLQFLIQYYNGEERAKGNILERFSAQQFPDLHSELNLSSLELGDSALYFCASSPYLIGTGSYEQYFGPGTRLTVT.

This chain joins TRBV4-1 and TRBJ1-2; maybe TRBD1 (5 bases). The V gene's germline CDR1 is MGHRA and CDR2 YSYEKL. The CDR3 has 16 residues. V was trimmed by 4 bases and J by 4 bases, leaving 19 bases between them. CDR3 amino acids: CASSPQMRDSFYGYTF. Written as DNA, the CDR3 is TGCGCCAGCAGCCCCCAAATGCGTGACAGCTTCTATGGCTACACCTTC.

This rearrangement joins TRBV5-1 to TRBJ1-3; D is unresolved. The CDR3 consists of 15 residues. V was pared by 4 bases and J by 2 bases, with 13 bases between. Germline CDR1 reads SGHRS; CDR2 reads YFSETQ. The CDR3 nucleotides read TGCGCCAGCAGCGCCGGCGGGGTAACTGGAAACACCATATATTTT. Protein: CASSAGGVTGNTIYF.

V usage is TRBV19 and J usage is TRBJ2-1; D is possibly TRBD2 (5 bases). V was trimmed by 5 bases and J by 8 bases, leaving 19 bases between them. The CDR3 length is 15 residues. Germline CDR1 is LNHDA and CDR2 is SQIVND (reference sequence). The CDR3 is CASSLWTAFGDEQFF. In DNA form, the CDR3 reads TGTGCCAGTAGTCTTTGGACTGCCTTCGGTGATGAGCAGTTCTTC.

The gene calls are TRBV7-2 and TRBJ2-1; maybe TRBD2 (6 bases). V was shortened by 5 bases and J by 3 bases, with 26 bases between the two germline ends. Germline assignment: CDR1 SGHTA and CDR2 FQGNSA. This CDR3 spans 19 amino acids. CDR3 sequence (DNA): TGTGCCAGCAGCCCCCCCGGGGGAACCACCTTCAACCACTACAATGAGCAGTTCTTC. It is translated as CASSPPGGTTFNHYNEQFF.

This chain connects TRBV28 to TRBJ1-1; D might be TRBD1 (6 bases). The CDR3 extends over 16 amino acids. V gave up 5 bases and J gave up 2 bases, with 18 bases separating them. Germline lookup yields CDR1 MDHEN and CDR2 SYDVKM. CDR3: CASSPPGTRTNTEAFF. CDR3 nucleotide sequence: TGTGCCAGCAGTCCGCCCGGGACACGGACTAACACTGAAGCTTTCTTT. The variable domain in full, completed from reference TRBV28 and TRBJ1-1, reads DVKVTQSSRYLVKRTGEKVFLECVQDMDHENMFWYRQDPGLGLRLIYFSYDVKMKEKGDIPEGYSVSREKKERFSLILESASTNQTSMYLCASSPPGTRTNTEAFFGQGTRLTVV.

This rearrangement joins TRBV2 to TRBJ1-4; TRBD1 is a possible D gene (5 bases). CDR1 is SNHLY, CDR2 FYNNEI, per germline. V was trimmed by 8 bases and J by 7 bases, leaving 17 bases between them. The length of the CDR3 is 14 residues. CDR3 residues: CASPVAREGEKLFF. CDR3 bases: TGTGCCAGCCCCGTGGCCAGGGAAGGTGAAAAACTGTTTTTT.

The chain is built from TRBV6-1 and TRBJ2-1, with TRBD2 matching 11 bases. Germline V gives CDR1 MNHNS, CDR2 SASEGT. The CDR3 has 18 amino acids. The J segment lost 0 bases and the V segment lost 3 bases, leaving 7 bases of the junction unmatched. CDR3 sequence: CASSETGLAVGSYNEQFF. Here the CDR3 DNA reads TGTGCCAGCAGTGAGACGGGACTAGCGGTCGGCTCCTACAATGAGCAGTTCTTC.

This rearrangement joins TRBV5-4 to TRBJ1-1, with a weak D call TRBD1 (6 bases). The CDR3 runs to 16 residues. CDR1 is SGHNT, CDR2 YYREEE, per germline (reference sequence). The V and J ends lost 1 base and 3 bases respectively, with 16 bases between them. The chain's CDR3 is CASSLPETGGDTEAFF. CDR3 coding DNA: TGTGCCAGCAGCTTGCCTGAGACAGGAGGAGACACTGAAGCTTTCTTT.

The V and J genes are TRBV7-3 and TRBJ2-3, with a tentative D call TRBD1 (6 bases). V lost 3 bases and J 3 bases, leaving 16 bases between the germline ends. Germline loops: CDR1 SGHTA, CDR2 FQGTGA. There are 16 residues in the CDR3. The CDR3 loop reads CASSLGASGRTDTQYF. The CDR3 DNA reads TGTGCCAGCAGCTTGGGGGCGAGTGGGCGGACAGATACGCAGTATTTT.